This section outlines one T cell receptor beta chain sequence together with its context. The data were taken from a study of blood T cell repertoires in COVID-19. The repertoire was sequenced with immunoSEQ multiplex PCR; TCRdb's copy has only in-frame clones and lacks some. The sample lists about 130,000 clones; around 81% were seen once. The CDR3 spans 16 residues. Trimming took off 2 bases at V and 4 bases at J, with 17 bases between the two ends. Germline values: CDR1 MNHEY, CDR2 SVGAGI. The sequenced sample consisted of peripheral blood. The clonotype comes from a woman in her sixties with active or convalescent COVID-19. The J gene is TRBJ1-1, the V gene TRBV6-5; D perhaps matches TRBD1 (6 bases). The CDR3 bases are TGTGCCAGCAGTTACGAGTCAGGGGCACGGGGCACTGAAGCTTTCTTT. This sequence encodes CASSYESGARGTEAFF.